This TCR beta chain was sequenced for a study of CD4 T cells in relation to SARS-CoV-2 and coronaviruses. As concerns this clone: The antigen is unknown.

The table came from immunoSEQ multiplex PCR; TCRdb's copy has only in-frame clones and leaves some out. In the table there are about 36,000 clones, 70% to 85% of which are singletons. Naive and memory CD4+ T cells came from enriched cryopreserved PBMCs. Germline V gene sequence: CDR1 MDHEN, CDR2 SYDVKM. This CDR3 has 16 residues. J gave up 0 bases and V 5 bases, and 10 bases lay outside the gene matches. The sequencing sample was made of memory CD4+ T cells from PBMCs, cultured in vitro. V usage is TRBV28 and J usage is TRBJ2-7; the match to TRBD1 covers 7 bases. The TCR originated in an adult with COVID-19. This CDR3 reads CASSPSSTGSSYEQYF. DNA of the CDR3: TGTGCCAGCAGTCCAAGCTCGACAGGGAGCTCCTACGAGCAGTACTTC. The full variable domain, in which reference TRBV28 and TRBJ2-7 provide the parts outside the CDR3, is DVKVTQSSRYLVKRTGEKVFLECVQDMDHENMFWYRQDPGLGLRLIYFSYDVKMKEKGDIPEGYSVSREKKERFSLILESASTNQTSMYLCASSPSSTGSSYEQYFGPGTRLTVT.